The clone carrying this T cell receptor beta chain has more than one count but fewer than ten. Its antigen is currently unknown. V lost 5 bases to trimming and J lost 6 bases, with 11 bases between them. This CDR3 is 12 amino acids long. Germline values: CDR1 SEHNR, CDR2 FQNEAQ (reference sequence). An input of about 0.45 to 1 ug of RNA was subjected to reverse transcription using random hexamers. Multiplex PCR with immunoSEQ amplified the TCR beta CDR3 across 54 Vbeta and 13 Jbeta. MiXCR was run by TCRdb on the immunoSEQ multiplex PCR reads, yielding one entry per CDR3 protein. The table lists approximately 140,000 distinct CDR3 sequences, 94% of them singletons. The data stem from a study of CD8 T cells in Susac syndrome. The study, taken as a whole, reports: The study's TCR sequencing and HLA analysis drew on a certain number of individuals. That number was acknowledged as relatively small.

The authors carried out high-throughput sequencing of TCR beta. They applied it to CD8+ and CD4+ T cells obtained from blood. The CD8+ and CD4+ T cells were isolated magnetically using a negative isolation approach, whereas the TEMRA cells were enriched by FACS. The chain combines TRBV7-9 with TRBJ2-7; the D gene is possibly TRBD2 (6 bases). Sequenced: CD8+ T cells from PBMCs. This clonotype was sampled from a human donor in good health. CDR3 bases: TGTGCCAGCAGCCCTTTGGGGGGCGAGCAGTACTTC. It translates to CASSPLGGEQYF.